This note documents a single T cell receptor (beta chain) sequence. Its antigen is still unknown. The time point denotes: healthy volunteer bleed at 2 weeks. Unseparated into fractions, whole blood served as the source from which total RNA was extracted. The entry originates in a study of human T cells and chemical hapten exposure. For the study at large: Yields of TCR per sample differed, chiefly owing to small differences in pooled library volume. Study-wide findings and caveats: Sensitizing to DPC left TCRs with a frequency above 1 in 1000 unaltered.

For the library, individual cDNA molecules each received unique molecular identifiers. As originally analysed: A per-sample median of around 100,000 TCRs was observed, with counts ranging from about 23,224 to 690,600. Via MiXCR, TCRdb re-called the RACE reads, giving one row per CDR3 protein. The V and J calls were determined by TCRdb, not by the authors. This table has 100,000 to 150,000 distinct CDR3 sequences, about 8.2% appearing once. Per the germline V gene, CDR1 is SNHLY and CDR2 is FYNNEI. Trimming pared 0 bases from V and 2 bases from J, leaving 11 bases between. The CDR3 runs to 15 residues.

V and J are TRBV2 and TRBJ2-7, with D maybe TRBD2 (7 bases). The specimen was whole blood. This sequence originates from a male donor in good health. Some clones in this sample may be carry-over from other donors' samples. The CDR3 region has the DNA TGTGCCAGCAGTGAAGCGGGGGCGGGAGCCTACGAGCAGTACTTC. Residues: CASSEAGAGAYEQYF.